The TCR beta chain under discussion was sequenced for a study of glioma-infiltrating T cells after dendritic cell vaccination. V lost 3 bases and J 14 bases, leaving 17 bases between the germline ends. CDR3 length equals 14 residues. Germline V gene lookup returns CDR1 SEHNR and CDR2 FQNEAQ (reference sequence). Amplification used 60 V beta primers and 13 J beta primers. The table came from immunoSEQ multiplex PCR; TCRdb's copy has only in-frame clones and leaves some out. Counted here are 90,000 or so clones, around 85% occurring once; the ten biggest clones make up around 2.9%. Specimen: blood, collected before dendritic cell vaccination. The TCR comes from a human donor with glioblastoma. The gene calls are TRBV7-9 and TRBJ1-6; D is unresolved. The CDR3 DNA sequence: TGTGCCAGCAGCTTTTCCCTTGGTGGGGAGACCCTCCACTTT. This encodes CASSFSLGGETLHF.